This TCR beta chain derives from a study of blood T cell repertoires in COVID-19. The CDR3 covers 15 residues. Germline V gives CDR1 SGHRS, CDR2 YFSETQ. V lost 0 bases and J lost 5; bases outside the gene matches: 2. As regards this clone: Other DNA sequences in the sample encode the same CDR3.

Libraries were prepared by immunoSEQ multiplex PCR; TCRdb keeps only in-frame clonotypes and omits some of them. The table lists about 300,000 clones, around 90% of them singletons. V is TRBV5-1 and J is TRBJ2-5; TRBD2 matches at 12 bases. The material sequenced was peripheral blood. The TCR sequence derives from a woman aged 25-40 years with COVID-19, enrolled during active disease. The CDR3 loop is CASSLGLAGGETQYF. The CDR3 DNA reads TGCGCCAGCAGCTTGGGGCTAGCGGGAGGGGAGACCCAGTACTTC.